This T cell receptor beta chain was recovered during a study of shared clonotypes between healthy human individuals. At the deep level, the assay was run. Clones were read by immunoSEQ multiplex PCR, and TCRdb kept only the in-frame ones, dropping some. The profile covers about 550,000 clones, with around 95% appearing a single time and 0.11% taken by the ten largest. CDR1 is MNHEY and CDR2 is SMNVEV in the germline V gene (reference sequence). V was pared by 5 bases and J by 5 bases, with 18 bases between. The CDR3 totals 15 residues. As defined, naive CD8 cells were CD45RO-negative and positively selected for CCR7, with terminally differentiated effector memory CD45RA+ cells excluded.

The sequenced sample consisted of naive CD8+ T cells sorted from blood. This chain connects TRBV27 to TRBJ1-2; a weak D match, TRBD1 (6 bases). The clonotype was recovered from a woman younger than 45 in good health. For the CDR3, the DNA is TGTGCCAGCAGTCCGGGGACACGGCCAGGATATGGCTACACCTTC. Protein sequence: CASSPGTRPGYGYTF.